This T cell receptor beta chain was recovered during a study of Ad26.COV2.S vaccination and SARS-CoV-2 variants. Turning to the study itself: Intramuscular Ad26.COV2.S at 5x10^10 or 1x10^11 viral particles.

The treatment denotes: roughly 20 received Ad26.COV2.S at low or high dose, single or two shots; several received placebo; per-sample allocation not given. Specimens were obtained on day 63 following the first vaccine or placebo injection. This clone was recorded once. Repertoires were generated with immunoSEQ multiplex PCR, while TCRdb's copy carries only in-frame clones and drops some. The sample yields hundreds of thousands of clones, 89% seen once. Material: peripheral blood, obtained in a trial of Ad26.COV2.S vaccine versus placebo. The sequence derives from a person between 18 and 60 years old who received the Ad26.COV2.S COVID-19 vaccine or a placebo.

CDR3 loop: CASSLSSSYEQYF. CDR3 in DNA: TGTGCCAGCAGCTTATCCAGCTCCTACGAGCAGTACTTC. The chain links TRBV7-2 to TRBJ2-7, with D unresolved. With 2 bases removed from V and 0 bases from J, the gap between germline ends came to 5 bases. Germline-derived CDR1 and CDR2 are SGHTA and FQGNSA. The CDR3 contains 13 residues.